These T cell receptor beta chains were read from a single sample in a study of CD8 T cells in ankylosing spondylitis. TCRdb redid the calling of the 5' RACE reads with MiXCR, one entry per CDR3 protein. The sample shows roughly 100,000 distinct CDR3 sequences, less than 25% of them seen only once. Sequencing input: synovial fluid, either unsorted or a sorted T cell fraction (not recorded which). These receptor sequences come from a male donor with ankylosing spondylitis. The CDR3 runs from the conserved cysteine through the conserved F or W. Fields, in order: V gene, J gene, D gene, clone size, CDR3 DNA, CDR3 protein. The D gene is left open where the match is weak. Rows may omit the clone size; those that give it use once, few, many or a size class.

TRBV11-3	TRBJ2-1	TRBD2	.	TGTGCCAGCAGCTTAGATTTAGCGGGCTCTGAGCAGTTCTTC	CASSLDLAGSEQFF
TRBV12-3/TRBV12-4	TRBJ2-7	TRBD1	.	TGTGCCAGCAGTTTACTAGGACAGGGCTCCTACGAGCAGTACTTC	CASSLLGQGSYEQYF
TRBV12-3/TRBV12-4	TRBJ2-1	TRBD1	many	TGTGCCAGCAGTTTAGGACAGGGGGTGTCCTACAATGAGCAGTTCTTC	CASSLGQGVSYNEQFF
TRBV2	TRBJ1-1	.	few	TGTGCCAGCAGTCGACAGGCGGGGACCGGGGACGAAGCTTTCTTT	CASSRQAGTGDEAFF
TRBV11-3	TRBJ2-3	TRBD1	few	TGTGCCAGCAGCCTTGGGACAGGGGGAGAAGATACGCAGTATTTT	CASSLGTGGEDTQYF
TRBV20-1	TRBJ2-1	TRBD2	few	TGCAGTGCTATGGCCTTAGCGGGAGGGCTTGGAGAGCAGTTCTTC	CSAMALAGGLGEQFF
TRBV7-2	TRBJ2-3	.	few	TGTGCCAGCAGCGCCCGCATAGATACGCAGTATTTT	CASSARIDTQYF
TRBV11-2	TRBJ2-1	.	many	TGTGCCAGCAGCTTAGCAGGGGTGGGGTTGGGCAATGAGCAGTTCTTC	CASSLAGVGLGNEQFF
TRBV12-5	TRBJ2-2	.	few	TGTGCTAGTGGTTTGGTTCGACAGCGTGGGGACACCGGGGAGCTGTTTTTT	CASGLVRQRGDTGELFF
TRBV7-8	TRBJ1-5	TRBD1	.	TGTGCCAGCAGCTTAGATGGGACAGGGGTTCAGCCCCAGCATTTT	CASSLDGTGVQPQHF
TRBV29-1	TRBJ1-5	.	.	TGCAGCGTTGTTACAACCGGGGGCAATCAGCCCCAGCATTTT	CSVVTTGGNQPQHF
TRBV7-9	TRBJ2-1	TRBD2	.	TGTGCCAGCAGCTACGAACGACTAGCGGAGCAGTTCTTC	CASSYERLAEQFF
TRBV4-2	TRBJ2-7	TRBD2	few	TGTGCCAGCAGCCAACCCGGGACTACCTACGAGCAGTACTTC	CASSQPGTTYEQYF
TRBV3-1	TRBJ2-5	.	many	TGTGCCAGCAGCCTAGAAGAGACCCAGTACTTC	CASSLEETQYF
TRBV27	TRBJ1-5	.	few	TGTGCCAGCAGTTTATCGATCGGGGGAGGAGGACAGCCCCAGCATTTT	CASSLSIGGGGQPQHF
TRBV12-5	TRBJ2-1	TRBD1	few	TGTGCTAGTGGCTCTGGACAGGGGGCCTACAATGAGCAGTTCTTC	CASGSGQGAYNEQFF
TRBV6-6	TRBJ1-5	.	.	TGTGCCAGCAGTTACGAGGGTAGTGGGGCCCAGCATTTT	CASSYEGSGAQHF
TRBV7-2	TRBJ2-2	.	.	TGTGCCAGCCGGCTCGGCGGGACGAACACCGGGGAGCTGTTTTTT	CASRLGGTNTGELFF
TRBV4-1	TRBJ1-6	TRBD1	many	TGCGCCAGCAGTCAGGACAGGAATAATTCACCCCTCCACTTT	CASSQDRNNSPLHF
TRBV10-3	TRBJ1-2	TRBD1	many	TGTGCCATCTGGGACAGGGGTAACTATGGCTACACCTTC	CAIWDRGNYGYTF
TRBV27	TRBJ2-1	TRBD2	few	TGTGCCAGCAGTAGGGCTAGCGGGAGGTACAATGAGCAGTTCTTC	CASSRASGRYNEQFF
TRBV5-6	TRBJ2-7	.	few	TGTGCCAGCAGCTTGGGATGGGTGGTGGGACTGAACTCGGAGCAGTACTTC	CASSLGWVVGLNSEQYF
TRBV7-9	TRBJ2-1	TRBD2	.	TGTGCCAGCAGCTTAGGTGGTAGCGGGGGTTATGAGCAGTTCTTC	CASSLGGSGGYEQFF
TRBV5-1	TRBJ2-1	.	.	TGCGCCAGCAGACTAGAGGTTGAGCAGTTCTTC	CASRLEVEQFF
TRBV6-1	TRBJ2-7	.	few	TGTGCCAGCAGCCAAATCGGCTCATCCTACGAGCAGTACTTC	CASSQIGSSYEQYF
TRBV7-2	TRBJ1-1	TRBD1	.	TGTGCCAGTAAGGGACAGGCGAACACTGAAGCTTTCTTT	CASKGQANTEAFF
TRBV11-2	TRBJ1-5	TRBD1	few	TGTGCCAGCAGCCTCGGACAGGGGAGAGGTCAGCCCCAGCATTTT	CASSLGQGRGQPQHF
TRBV5-1	TRBJ2-2	TRBD2	many	TGCGCCAGCAGCTTGGTTCCGGGAGGATCGGGGGAGCTGTTTTTT	CASSLVPGGSGELFF
TRBV4-1	TRBJ1-2	.	many	TGCGCCAGCAGCCAAGATCGGACAGCACCCTGGGATGGCTACACCTTC	CASSQDRTAPWDGYTF